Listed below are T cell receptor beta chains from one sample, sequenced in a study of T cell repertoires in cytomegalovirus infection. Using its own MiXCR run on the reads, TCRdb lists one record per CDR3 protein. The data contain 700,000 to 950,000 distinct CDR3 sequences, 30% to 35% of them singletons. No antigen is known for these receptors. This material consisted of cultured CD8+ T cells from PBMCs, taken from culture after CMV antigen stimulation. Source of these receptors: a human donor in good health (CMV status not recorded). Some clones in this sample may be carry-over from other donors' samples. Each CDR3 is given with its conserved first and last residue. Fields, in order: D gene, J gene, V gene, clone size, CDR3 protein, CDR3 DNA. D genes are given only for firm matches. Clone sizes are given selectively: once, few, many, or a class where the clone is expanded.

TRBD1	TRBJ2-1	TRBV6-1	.	CASSQDPGQGYNEQFF	TGTGCCAGCAGTCAAGACCCGGGACAGGGTTACAATGAGCAGTTCTTC
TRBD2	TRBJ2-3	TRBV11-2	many	CASSLVAGGSNTQYF	TGTGCCAGCAGCTTAGTAGCGGGGGGTAGTAATACGCAGTATTTT
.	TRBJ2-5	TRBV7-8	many	CASSTQRALQETQYF	TGTGCCAGCAGCACCCAGCGGGCCCTCCAAGAGACCCAGTACTTC
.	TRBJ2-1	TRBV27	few	CASSSVSTGSYNEQFF	TGTGCCAGCAGTTCCGTTTCGACAGGTTCCTACAATGAGCAGTTCTTC
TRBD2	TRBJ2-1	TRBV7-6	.	CASSLGSGGAWEQFF	TGTGCCAGCAGCTTAGGTAGCGGGGGGGCCTGGGAGCAGTTCTTC
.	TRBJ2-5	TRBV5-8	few	CASSVIREETQYF	TGTGCCAGCAGCGTAATTAGAGAAGAGACCCAGTACTTC
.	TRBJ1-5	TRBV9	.	CASSGGDGQPQHF	TGTGCCAGCAGCGGGGGGGACGGTCAGCCCCAGCATTTT
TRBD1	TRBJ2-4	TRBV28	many	CASSSGTGGRQNIQYF	TGTGCCAGCAGTTCCGGGACAGGGGGGCGTCAAAACATTCAGTACTTC
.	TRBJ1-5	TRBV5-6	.	CASSSQGFNQPQHF	TGTGCCAGCAGCTCTCAGGGATTTAATCAGCCCCAGCATTTT
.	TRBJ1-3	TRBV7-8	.	CASGYGSTIYF	TGTGCCAGCGGTTATGGAAGCACCATATATTTT
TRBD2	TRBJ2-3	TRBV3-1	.	CASTLAETTDTQYF	TGTGCCAGCACCCTAGCGGAAACAACAGATACGCAGTATTTT
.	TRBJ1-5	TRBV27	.	CASSFHGRPQHF	TGTGCCAGCAGTTTCCACGGCCGGCCCCAGCATTTT
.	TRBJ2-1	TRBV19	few	CASSKTKNNEQFF	TGTGCCAGTAGTAAGACAAAGAACAATGAGCAGTTCTTC
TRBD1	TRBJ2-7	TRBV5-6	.	CASSPPGQLLQYF	TGTGCCAGCAGCCCCCCGGGACAGTTGCTTCAATACTTC
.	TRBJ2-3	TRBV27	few	CASTSGLILDTQYF	TGTGCCAGCACTTCAGGACTGATCTTGGATACGCAGTATTTT